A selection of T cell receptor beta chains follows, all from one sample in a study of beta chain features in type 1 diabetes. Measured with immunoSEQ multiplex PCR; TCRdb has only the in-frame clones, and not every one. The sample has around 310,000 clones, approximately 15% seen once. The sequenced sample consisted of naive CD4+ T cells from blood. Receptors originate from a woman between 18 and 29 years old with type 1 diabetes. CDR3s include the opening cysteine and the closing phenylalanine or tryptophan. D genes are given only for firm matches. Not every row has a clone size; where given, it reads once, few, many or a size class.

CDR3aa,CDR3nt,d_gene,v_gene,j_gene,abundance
CATSREGTATGELFF,TGTGCCACCAGCAGAGAAGGGACAGCGACCGGGGAGCTGTTTTTT,TRBD1,TRBV15,TRBJ2-2,few
CASRGQGRETQYF,TGTGCCAGCAGAGGACAGGGGAGGGAGACCCAGTACTTC,TRBD1,TRBV28,TRBJ2-5,-
CASSRPTGANYGYTF,TGTGCCAGCAGCAGACCGACGGGAGCTAACTATGGCTACACCTTC,-,TRBV7-2,TRBJ1-2,few
CAWTGPGETQYF,TGTGCCTGGACAGGGCCAGGGGAGACCCAGTACTTC,-,TRBV30,TRBJ2-5,-
CASSPSGQPTNYGYTF,TGTGCCAGCTCACCATCCGGACAGCCAACCAACTATGGCTACACCTTC,-,TRBV18,TRBJ1-2,-
CAWRISGTGGSAQYF,TGTGCCTGGAGAATCTCCGGGACAGGGGGATCGGCCCAGTACTTC,TRBD1,TRBV30,TRBJ2-5,-
CAWSAGTGAYNEQFF,TGTGCCTGGAGTGCCGGGACAGGGGCCTACAATGAGCAGTTCTTC,TRBD1,TRBV30,TRBJ2-1,few
CASSSIVQETQYF,TGTGCCAGCAGTTCAATAGTTCAAGAGACCCAGTACTTC,-,TRBV6-6,TRBJ2-5,few
CATSPGRGISRAQYF,TGTGCCACCAGCCCTGGCAGAGGCATTTCGCGGGCCCAGTACTTC,-,TRBV15,TRBJ2-5,-
CASSPRTSWNEQFF,TGTGCCAGCAGTCCCCGGACTAGCTGGAATGAGCAGTTCTTC,TRBD2,TRBV6-6,TRBJ2-1,-
CASSQRTPKSDEQYF,TGCGCCAGCAGCCAGAGGACACCCAAATCGGACGAGCAGTACTTC,-,TRBV5-1,TRBJ2-7,few
CASSLEVGGYTF,TGTGCCAGCAGCTTGGAGGTGGGTGGCTACACCTTC,-,TRBV7-9,TRBJ1-2,few
CASSVGQGGTSNPDNEQFF,TGTGCCAGCAGCGTAGGACAGGGGGGAACCTCCAATCCCGACAATGAGCAGTTCTTC,TRBD1,TRBV9,TRBJ2-1,few
CSAREQGQAFF,TGCAGTGCTAGAGAACAGGGTCAGGCTTTCTTT,-,TRBV20-1,TRBJ1-1,few
CASSLAGQTHNEQFF,TGCGCCAGCAGCTTGGCGGGACAGACCCACAATGAGCAGTTCTTC,TRBD1,TRBV5-1,TRBJ2-1,-
CASSVGSGSYNEQFF,TGTGCCAGCAGCGTAGGAAGCGGGAGCTACAATGAGCAGTTCTTC,TRBD2,TRBV9,TRBJ2-1,-
CASSLRILAGEETQYF,TGTGCCAGCTCACTAAGGATACTAGCGGGAGAGGAGACCCAGTACTTC,TRBD2,TRBV18,TRBJ2-5,few
CASSVGGSGRDISFF,TGTGCCAGCAGCGTAGGGGGTAGCGGGAGGGACATAAGTTTCTTC,TRBD2,TRBV9,TRBJ2-1,-
CASSLTYGYTF,TGTGCCAGCAGCTTAACATATGGCTACACCTTC,-,TRBV11-2,TRBJ1-2,few